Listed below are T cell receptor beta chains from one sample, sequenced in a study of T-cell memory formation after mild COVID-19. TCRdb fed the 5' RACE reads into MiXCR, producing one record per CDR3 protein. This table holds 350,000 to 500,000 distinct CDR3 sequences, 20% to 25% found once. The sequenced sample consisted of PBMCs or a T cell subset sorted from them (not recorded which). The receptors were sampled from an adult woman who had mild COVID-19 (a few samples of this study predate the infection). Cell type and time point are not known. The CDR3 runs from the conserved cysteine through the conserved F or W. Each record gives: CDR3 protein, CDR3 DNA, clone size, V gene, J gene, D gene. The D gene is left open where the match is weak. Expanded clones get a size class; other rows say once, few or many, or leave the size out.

cdr3_aa: CASSQEVTGDGYTF
cdr3_nt: TGTGCCAGCAGCCAAGAAGTGACAGGGGATGGCTACACCTTC
clone_size: many
v_call: TRBV4-2
j_call: TRBJ1-2
d_call: TRBD1

cdr3_aa: CAWSSTSGGAYEQYF
cdr3_nt: TGTGCCTGGAGTTCGACTAGCGGGGGGGCCTACGAGCAGTACTTC
clone_size: few
v_call: TRBV30
j_call: TRBJ2-7
d_call: TRBD2

cdr3_aa: CASRDSYNYNEQFF
cdr3_nt: TGTGCCAGTCGGGACTCCTACAACTACAATGAGCAGTTCTTC
clone_size: .
v_call: TRBV2
j_call: TRBJ2-1
d_call: .

cdr3_aa: CASSLGTEAFF
cdr3_nt: TGTGCCAGCAGTTTGGGCACTGAAGCTTTCTTT
clone_size: many
v_call: TRBV12-3/TRBV12-4
j_call: TRBJ1-1
d_call: .

cdr3_aa: CASSVATTGGFYEQYF
cdr3_nt: TGTGCCAGCAGCGTAGCTACGACAGGGGGGTTCTACGAGCAGTACTTC
clone_size: .
v_call: TRBV9
j_call: TRBJ2-7
d_call: TRBD1

cdr3_aa: CASSLGDTSYEQYF
cdr3_nt: TGTGCCAGCAGCCTTGGGGACACTTCCTACGAGCAGTACTTC
clone_size: .
v_call: TRBV3-1
j_call: TRBJ2-7
d_call: .

cdr3_aa: CSSEDRGLIGDTEAFF
cdr3_nt: TGCAGCTCTGAGGACAGGGGGCTGATAGGGGACACTGAAGCTTTCTTT
clone_size: few
v_call: TRBV29-1
j_call: TRBJ1-1
d_call: TRBD1

cdr3_aa: CASSLGQGRYQETQYF
cdr3_nt: TGTGCCAGCAGCCTGGGACAGGGGAGGTACCAAGAGACCCAGTACTTC
clone_size: .
v_call: TRBV5-6
j_call: TRBJ2-5
d_call: TRBD1

cdr3_aa: CASSQRSSSGAEDTQYF
cdr3_nt: TGTGCCAGCAGCCAAAGGTCCTCTAGCGGGGCGGAAGATACGCAGTATTTT
clone_size: .
v_call: TRBV4-2
j_call: TRBJ2-3
d_call: TRBD2

cdr3_aa: CASSKRMTSGGNEQFF
cdr3_nt: TGTGCCAGTAGTAAACGGATGACTAGCGGGGGGAATGAGCAGTTCTTC
clone_size: once
v_call: TRBV19
j_call: TRBJ2-1
d_call: TRBD2